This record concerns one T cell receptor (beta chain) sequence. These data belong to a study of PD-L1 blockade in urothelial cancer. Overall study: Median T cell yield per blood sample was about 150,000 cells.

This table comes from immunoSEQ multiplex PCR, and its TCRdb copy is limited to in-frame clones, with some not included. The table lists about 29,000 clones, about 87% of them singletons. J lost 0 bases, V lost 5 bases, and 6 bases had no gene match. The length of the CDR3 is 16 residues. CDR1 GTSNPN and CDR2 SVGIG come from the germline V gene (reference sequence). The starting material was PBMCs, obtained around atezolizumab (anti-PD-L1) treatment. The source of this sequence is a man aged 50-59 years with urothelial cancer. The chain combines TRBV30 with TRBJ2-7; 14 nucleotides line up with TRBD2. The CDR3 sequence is CAWVPGLAGVSYEQYF. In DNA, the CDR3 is TGTGCCTGGGTTCCGGGACTAGCGGGAGTCTCCTACGAGCAGTACTTC.